The clone carrying this T cell receptor beta chain has only one observation. The data are from a study of technical replicates of blood from a handful of donors. Looked up from germline, CDR1 is MNHEY and CDR2 is SMNVEV (reference sequence). The CDR3 runs 19 residues. The J segment lost 8 bases and the V segment lost 1 base, leaving 16 bases of the junction unmatched. Some clones are missing from TCRdb's copy, which holds only in-frame ones; the method was immunoSEQ multiplex PCR. The sample shows tens of thousands of clones, roughly 98% of them seen only once. The chain is built from TRBV27 and TRBJ2-1, with 11 bases aligning to TRBD2. The sequence derives from a human donor in good health. The sample taken for sequencing was T cells isolated from PBMCs. The CDR3, as DNA: TGTGCCAGCAGTTTATGGGCGAAGACTAGCGGGGTTCCAAGGGATGAGCAGTTCTTC. Protein product: CASSLWAKTSGVPRDEQFF.